This T cell receptor (beta chain) was profiled in a study of CD8+CD57+ T cells in acquired aplastic anemia. In the study overall: Yields of DNA that came from sorted CD4+ and CD8+ cells averaged roughly 3 ug.

Germline V gene sequence: CDR1 SGHTA, CDR2 FQGTGA. The CDR3 totals 13 residues. The ends were cut back, 6 bases at V and 1 base at J, with 9 bases in the middle. All patients picked for sequencing had shown, by flow cytometry, an expansion of CD8+CD57+ cells. Each patient carried a diagnosis of severe acquired aplastic anemia. This clonotype came up many times. Its specificity is not known. Overall study findings and caveats: Patient and control CD8+ Simpson's diversity was not significantly different. Patients and controls were found to share 25 to 35 CD8+ CDR3 sequences.

The study profiled TCR beta VDJ and CDR3 using genomic DNA as template. MiXCR, applied by TCRdb to the reads, yields one record per CDR3 protein. The sample has approximately 120,000 distinct CDR3 sequences; over 30% are singletons. V and J are TRBV7-3 and TRBJ1-1; D call uncertain. The receptor was derived from a human donor with aplastic anemia. Source material: sorted CD4+, CD8+, or CD8+CD57+ T cells (not recorded which) from PBMCs. The CDR3 nucleotides read TGTGCCAGCAGTCGTGATACGAACACTGAAGCTTTCTTT. Translating it yields CASSRDTNTEAFF. The whole variable domain, remainder taken from reference TRBV7-3 and TRBJ1-1, is GAGVSQTPSNKVTEKGKYVELRCDPISGHTALYWYRQSLGQGPEFLIYFQGTGAADDSGLPNDRFFAVRPEGSVSTLKIQRTERGDSAVYLCASSRDTNTEAFFGQGTRLTVV.